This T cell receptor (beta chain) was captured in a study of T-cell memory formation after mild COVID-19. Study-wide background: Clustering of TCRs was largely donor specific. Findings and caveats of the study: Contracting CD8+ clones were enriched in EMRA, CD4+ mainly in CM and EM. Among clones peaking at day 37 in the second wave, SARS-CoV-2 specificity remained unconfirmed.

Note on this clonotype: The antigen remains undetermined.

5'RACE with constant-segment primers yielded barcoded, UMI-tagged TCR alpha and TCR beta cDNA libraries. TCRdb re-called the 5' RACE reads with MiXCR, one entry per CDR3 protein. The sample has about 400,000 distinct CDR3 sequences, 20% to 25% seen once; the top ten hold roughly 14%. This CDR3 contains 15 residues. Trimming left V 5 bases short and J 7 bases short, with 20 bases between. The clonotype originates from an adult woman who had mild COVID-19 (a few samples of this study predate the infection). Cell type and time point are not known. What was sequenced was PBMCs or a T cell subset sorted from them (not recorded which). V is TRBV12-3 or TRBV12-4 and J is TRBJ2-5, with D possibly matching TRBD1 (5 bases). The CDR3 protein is CASSPGIGQAGTQYF. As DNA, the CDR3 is TGTGCCAGCAGTCCAGGGATAGGGCAGGCAGGGACCCAGTACTTC.